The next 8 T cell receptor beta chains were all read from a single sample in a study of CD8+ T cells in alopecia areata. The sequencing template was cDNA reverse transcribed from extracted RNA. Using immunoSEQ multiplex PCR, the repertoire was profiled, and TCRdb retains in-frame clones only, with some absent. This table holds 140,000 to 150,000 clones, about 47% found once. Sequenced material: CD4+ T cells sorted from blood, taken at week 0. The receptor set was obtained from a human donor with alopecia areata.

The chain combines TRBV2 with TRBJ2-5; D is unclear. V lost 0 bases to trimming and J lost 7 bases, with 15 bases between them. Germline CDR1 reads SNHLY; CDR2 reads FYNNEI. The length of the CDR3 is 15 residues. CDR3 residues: CASSEAPRTAGTQYF. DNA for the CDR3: TGTGCCAGCAGTGAAGCCCCAAGGACGGCCGGGACCCAGTACTTC.

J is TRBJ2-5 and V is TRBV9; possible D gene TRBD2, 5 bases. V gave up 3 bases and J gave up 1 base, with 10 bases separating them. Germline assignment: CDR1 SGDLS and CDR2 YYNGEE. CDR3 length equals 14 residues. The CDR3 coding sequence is TGTGCCAGCAGCGCCAGGACTCCCCAAGAGACCCAGTACTTC. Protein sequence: CASSARTPQETQYF. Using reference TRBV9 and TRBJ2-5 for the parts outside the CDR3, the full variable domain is DSGVTQTPKHLITATGQRVTLRCSPRSGDLSVYWYQQSLDQGLQFLIQYYNGEERAKGNILERFSAQQFPDLHSELNLSSLELGDSALYFCASSARTPQETQYFGPGTRLLVL.

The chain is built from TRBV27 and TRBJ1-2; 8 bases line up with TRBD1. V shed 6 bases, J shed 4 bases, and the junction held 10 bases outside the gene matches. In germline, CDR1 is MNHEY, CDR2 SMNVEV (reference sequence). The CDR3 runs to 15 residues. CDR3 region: CASRSTRGRSYGYTF. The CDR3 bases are TGTGCCAGCAGATCCACCAGGGGGCGAAGCTATGGCTACACCTTC.

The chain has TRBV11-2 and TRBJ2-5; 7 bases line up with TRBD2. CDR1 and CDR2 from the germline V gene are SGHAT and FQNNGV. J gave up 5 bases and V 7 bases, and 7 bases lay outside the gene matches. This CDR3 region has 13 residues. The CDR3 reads CASNRGSGETQYF. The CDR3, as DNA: TGTGCCAGCAATCGCGGGAGTGGTGAGACCCAGTACTTC.

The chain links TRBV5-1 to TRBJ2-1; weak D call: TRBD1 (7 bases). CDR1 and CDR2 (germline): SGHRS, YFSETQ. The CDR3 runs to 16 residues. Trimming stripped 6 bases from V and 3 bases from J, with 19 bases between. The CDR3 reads CASNTGGGGLYNEQFF. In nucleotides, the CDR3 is TGCGCCAGCAACACCGGTGGAGGGGGCCTCTACAATGAGCAGTTCTTC.

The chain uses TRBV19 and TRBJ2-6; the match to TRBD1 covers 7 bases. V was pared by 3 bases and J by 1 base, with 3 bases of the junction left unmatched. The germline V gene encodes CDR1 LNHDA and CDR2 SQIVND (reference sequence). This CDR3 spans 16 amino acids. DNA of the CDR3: TGTGCCAGTAGTATCCTGACAGGGTCTGGGGCCAACGTCCTGACTTTC. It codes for CASSILTGSGANVLTF. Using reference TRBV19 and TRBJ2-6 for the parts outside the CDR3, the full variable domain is DGGITQSPKYLFRKEGQNVTLSCEQNLNHDAMYWYRQDPGQGLRLIYYSQIVNDFQKGDIAEGYSVSREKKESFPLTVTSAQKNPTAFYLCASSILTGSGANVLTFGAGSRLTVL.

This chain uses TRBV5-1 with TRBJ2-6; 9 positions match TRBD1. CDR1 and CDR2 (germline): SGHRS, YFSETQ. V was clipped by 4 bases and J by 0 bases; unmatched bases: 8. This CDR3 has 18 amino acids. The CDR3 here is CASSRSGTGYSGANVLTF. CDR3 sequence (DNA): TGCGCCAGCAGCCGATCCGGGACAGGGTACTCTGGGGCCAACGTCCTGACTTTC.

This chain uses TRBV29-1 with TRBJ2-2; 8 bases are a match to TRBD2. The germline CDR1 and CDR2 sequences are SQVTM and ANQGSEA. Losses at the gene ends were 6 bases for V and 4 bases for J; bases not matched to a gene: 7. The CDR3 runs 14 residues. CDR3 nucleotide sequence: TGCAGCGTGATGAGCGGGAGTGGCACCGGGGAGCTGTTTTTT. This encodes CSVMSGSGTGELFF.